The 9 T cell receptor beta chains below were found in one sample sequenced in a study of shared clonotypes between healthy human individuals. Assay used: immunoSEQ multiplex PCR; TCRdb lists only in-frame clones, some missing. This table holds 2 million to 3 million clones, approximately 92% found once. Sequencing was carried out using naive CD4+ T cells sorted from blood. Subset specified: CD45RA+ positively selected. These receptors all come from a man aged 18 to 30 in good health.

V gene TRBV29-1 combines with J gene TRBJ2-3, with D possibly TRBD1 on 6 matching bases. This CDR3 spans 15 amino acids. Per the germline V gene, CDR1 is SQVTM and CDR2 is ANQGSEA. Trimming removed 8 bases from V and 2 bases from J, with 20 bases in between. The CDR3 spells CSLLDQGSHTDTQYF. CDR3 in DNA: TGCAGCTTACTCGATCAGGGGAGTCACACAGATACGCAGTATTTT.

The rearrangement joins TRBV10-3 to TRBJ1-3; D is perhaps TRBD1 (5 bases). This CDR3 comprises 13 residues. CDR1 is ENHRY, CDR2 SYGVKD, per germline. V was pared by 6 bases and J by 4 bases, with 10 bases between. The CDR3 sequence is CAIRDMSGNTIYF. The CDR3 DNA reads TGTGCCATCAGGGACATGTCAGGAAACACCATATATTTT.

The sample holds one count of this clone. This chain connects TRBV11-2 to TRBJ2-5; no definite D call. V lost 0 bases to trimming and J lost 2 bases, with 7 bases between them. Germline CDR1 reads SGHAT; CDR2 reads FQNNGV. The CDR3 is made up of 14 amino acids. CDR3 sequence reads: CASSLDRWQETQYF. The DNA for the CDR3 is TGTGCCAGCAGCTTAGATCGGTGGCAAGAGACCCAGTACTTC.

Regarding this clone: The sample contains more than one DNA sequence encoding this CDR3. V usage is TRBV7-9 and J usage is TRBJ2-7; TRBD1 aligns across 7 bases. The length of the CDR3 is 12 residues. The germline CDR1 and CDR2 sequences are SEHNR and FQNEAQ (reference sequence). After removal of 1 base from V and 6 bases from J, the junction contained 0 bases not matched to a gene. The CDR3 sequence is CASSLDRGEQYF. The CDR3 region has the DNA TGTGCCAGCAGCTTAGACAGGGGCGAGCAGTACTTC.

The CDR3 DNA reads TGTGCCAGCAGCAAAGACAGGGGCCCCTATGGCTACACCTTC. Translation gives CASSKDRGPYGYTF. The V and J genes are TRBV11-2 and TRBJ1-2; 8 nucleotides agree with TRBD1. CDR1 is SGHAT and CDR2 is FQNNGV in the germline V gene. J was trimmed by 4 bases and V by 5 bases; bases with no gene match: 6. CDR3 length: 14 amino acids.

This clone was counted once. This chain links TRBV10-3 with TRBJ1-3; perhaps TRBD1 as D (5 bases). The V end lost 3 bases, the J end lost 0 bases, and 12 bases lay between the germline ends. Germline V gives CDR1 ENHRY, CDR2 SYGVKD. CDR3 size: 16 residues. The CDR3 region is CAISDIGRVSGNTIYF. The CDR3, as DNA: TGTGCCATCAGTGATATTGGCAGGGTCTCTGGAAACACCATATATTTT.

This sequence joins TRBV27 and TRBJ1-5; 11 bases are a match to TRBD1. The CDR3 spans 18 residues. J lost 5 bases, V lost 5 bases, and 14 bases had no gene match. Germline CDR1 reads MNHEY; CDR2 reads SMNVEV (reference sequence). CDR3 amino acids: CASSPAGQGAPIHQPQHF. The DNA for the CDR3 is TGTGCCAGCAGTCCGGCAGGACAGGGGGCTCCCATTCATCAGCCCCAGCATTTT.

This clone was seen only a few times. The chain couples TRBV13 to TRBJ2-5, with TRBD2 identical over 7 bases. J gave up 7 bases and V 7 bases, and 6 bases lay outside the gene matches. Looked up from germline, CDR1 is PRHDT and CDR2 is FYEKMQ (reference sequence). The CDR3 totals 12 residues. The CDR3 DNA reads TGTGCCAGCACTCTTGGCGGGGGGACCCAGTACTTC. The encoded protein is CASTLGGGTQYF.

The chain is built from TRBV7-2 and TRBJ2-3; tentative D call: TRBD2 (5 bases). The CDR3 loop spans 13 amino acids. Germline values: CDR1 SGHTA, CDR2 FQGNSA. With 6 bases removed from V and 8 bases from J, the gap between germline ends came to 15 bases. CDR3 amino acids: CASRPTDGGTQYF. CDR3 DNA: TGTGCCAGCAGACCTACGGACGGAGGTACGCAGTATTTT.